This T cell receptor (beta chain) was found in a study of human T cells and chemical hapten exposure. One entry per CDR3 protein, called by TCRdb with MiXCR from the RACE reads. The sample includes some 400,000 distinct CDR3 sequences, approximately 5% seen only once; the top ten take just over 2.5%. Time point: pre-sensitization, week 0. The treatment is: therapeutic diphenylcyclopropenone sensitization with weekly scalp DPC. Non-pregnant alopecia patients aged 18 to 70, suitable for DPC therapy. This clonotype was observed at least ten times. Its antigen is still unknown. Findings and limits, study-wide: No alteration of TCRs above 1 in 1000 frequency was seen with DPC sensitization.

With 1 base removed from V and 4 bases from J, the gap between germline ends came to 10 bases. In germline, CDR1 is KGHSH, CDR2 LQKENI. CDR3 size: 14 residues. The rearrangement uses TRBV18 and TRBJ1-2; D unclear. This material consisted of whole blood, taken in connection with sensitization to the hapten diphenylcyclopropenone (DPC). The clonotype comes from a woman aged 45-60 years with alopecia areata. Some clones in this sample may be carry-over from other donors' samples. CDR3 region: CASSPQSEAYGYTF. The DNA for the CDR3 is TGTGCCAGCTCACCACAATCCGAGGCCTATGGCTACACCTTC.